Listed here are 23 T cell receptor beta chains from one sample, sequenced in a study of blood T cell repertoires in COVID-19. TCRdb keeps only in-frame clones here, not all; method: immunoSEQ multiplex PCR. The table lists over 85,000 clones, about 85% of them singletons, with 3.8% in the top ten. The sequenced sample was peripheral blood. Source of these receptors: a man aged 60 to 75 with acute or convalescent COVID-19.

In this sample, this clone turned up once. In nucleotides, the CDR3 is TGTGCCAGCAGTCCCGGGGGGGGGCCGGAAGAGCAGTACTTC. It encodes CASSPGGGPEEQYF. This chain joins TRBV6-2 or TRBV6-3 and TRBJ2-7; 8 positions agree with TRBD2. After removal of 5 bases from V and 7 bases from J, the junction contained 10 bases not matched to a gene. Germline V gene sequence: CDR1 MNHEY, CDR2 SVGEGT. The CDR3 runs 14 residues.

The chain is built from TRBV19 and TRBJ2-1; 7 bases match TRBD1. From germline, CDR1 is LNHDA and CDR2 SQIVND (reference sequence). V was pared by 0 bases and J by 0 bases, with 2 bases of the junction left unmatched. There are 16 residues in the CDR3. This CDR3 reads CASSIEQGTSYNEQFF. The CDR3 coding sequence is TGTGCCAGTAGTATAGAACAGGGGACCTCCTACAATGAGCAGTTCTTC.

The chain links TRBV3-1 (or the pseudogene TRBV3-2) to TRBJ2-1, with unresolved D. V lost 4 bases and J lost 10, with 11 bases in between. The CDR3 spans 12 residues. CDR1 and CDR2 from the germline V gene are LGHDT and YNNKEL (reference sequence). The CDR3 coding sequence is TGTGCCAGCAGCCTCTTAGCCGGGGAGCAGTTCTTC. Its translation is CASSLLAGEQFF.

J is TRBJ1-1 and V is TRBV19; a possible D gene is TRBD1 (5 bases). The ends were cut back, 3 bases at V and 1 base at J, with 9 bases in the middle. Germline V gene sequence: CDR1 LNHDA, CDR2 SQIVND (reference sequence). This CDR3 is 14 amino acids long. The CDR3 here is CASSMDGQNTEAFF. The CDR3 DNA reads TGTGCCAGTAGTATGGACGGACAGAACACTGAAGCTTTCTTT.

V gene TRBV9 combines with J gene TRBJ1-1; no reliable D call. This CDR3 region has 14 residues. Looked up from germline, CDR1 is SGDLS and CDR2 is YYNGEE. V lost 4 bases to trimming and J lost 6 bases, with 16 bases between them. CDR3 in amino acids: CASSPLVNQAEAFF. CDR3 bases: TGTGCCAGCAGCCCTCTTGTGAATCAGGCTGAAGCTTTCTTT.

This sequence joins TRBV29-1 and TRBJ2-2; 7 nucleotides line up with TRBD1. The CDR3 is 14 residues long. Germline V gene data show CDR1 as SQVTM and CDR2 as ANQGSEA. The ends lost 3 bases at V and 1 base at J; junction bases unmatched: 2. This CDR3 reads CSVERQGNTGELFF. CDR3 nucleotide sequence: TGCAGCGTTGAGCGACAGGGGAACACCGGGGAGCTGTTTTTT.

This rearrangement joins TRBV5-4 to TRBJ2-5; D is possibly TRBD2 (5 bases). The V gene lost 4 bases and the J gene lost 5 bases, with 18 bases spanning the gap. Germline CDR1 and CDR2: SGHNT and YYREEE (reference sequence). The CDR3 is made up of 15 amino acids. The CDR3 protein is CASSPSSRAGETQYF. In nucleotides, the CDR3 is TGTGCCAGCAGCCCCTCGTCGAGGGCCGGGGAGACCCAGTACTTC.

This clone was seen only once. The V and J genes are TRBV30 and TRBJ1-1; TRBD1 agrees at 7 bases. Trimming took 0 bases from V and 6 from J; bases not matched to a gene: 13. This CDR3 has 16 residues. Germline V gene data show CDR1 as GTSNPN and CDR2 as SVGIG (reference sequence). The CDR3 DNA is TGTGCCTGGAGTGTACGGCCAGGGGGTTCAGGTTCTGAAGCTTTCTTT. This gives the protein CAWSVRPGGSGSEAFF.

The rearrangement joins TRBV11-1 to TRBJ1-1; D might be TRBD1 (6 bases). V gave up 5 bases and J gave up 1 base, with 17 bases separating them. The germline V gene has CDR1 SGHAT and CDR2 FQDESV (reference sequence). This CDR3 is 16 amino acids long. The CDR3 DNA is TGTGCCAGCAGCACTAGCGTATCGACAGGGAACACTGAAGCTTTCTTT. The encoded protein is CASSTSVSTGNTEAFF.

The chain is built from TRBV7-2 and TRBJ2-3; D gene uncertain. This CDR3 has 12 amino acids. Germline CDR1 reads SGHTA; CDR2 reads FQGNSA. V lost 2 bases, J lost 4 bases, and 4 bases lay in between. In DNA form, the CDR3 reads TGTGCCAGCAGCTTAACACCAGATACGCAGTATTTT. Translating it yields CASSLTPDTQYF.

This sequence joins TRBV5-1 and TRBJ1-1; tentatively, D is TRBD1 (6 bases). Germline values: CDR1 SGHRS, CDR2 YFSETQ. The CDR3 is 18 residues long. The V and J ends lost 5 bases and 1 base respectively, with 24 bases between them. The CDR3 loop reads CASREFIGGIGANTEAFF. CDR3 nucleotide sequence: TGCGCCAGCAGGGAATTTATAGGGGGAATTGGGGCGAACACTGAAGCTTTCTTT.

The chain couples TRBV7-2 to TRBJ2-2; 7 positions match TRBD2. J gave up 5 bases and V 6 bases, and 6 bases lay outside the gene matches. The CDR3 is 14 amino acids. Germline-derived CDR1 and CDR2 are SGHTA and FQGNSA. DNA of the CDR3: TGTGCCAGCAGTTCCCCGGGGGGTACCGGGGAGCTGTTTTTT. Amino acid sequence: CASSSPGGTGELFF.

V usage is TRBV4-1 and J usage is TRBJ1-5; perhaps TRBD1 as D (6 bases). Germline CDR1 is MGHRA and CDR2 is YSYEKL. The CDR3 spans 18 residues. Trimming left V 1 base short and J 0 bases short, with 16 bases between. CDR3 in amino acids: CASSQGSQGPHSNQPQHF. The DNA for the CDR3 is TGCGCCAGCAGCCAAGGGTCTCAGGGGCCCCATAGCAATCAGCCCCAGCATTTT.

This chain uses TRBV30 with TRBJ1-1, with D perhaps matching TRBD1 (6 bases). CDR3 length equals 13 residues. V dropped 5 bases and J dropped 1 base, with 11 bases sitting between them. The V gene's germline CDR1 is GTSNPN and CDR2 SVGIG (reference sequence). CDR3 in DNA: TGTGCCTGGGATACCAGGGGGAACACTGAAGCTTTCTTT. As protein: CAWDTRGNTEAFF.

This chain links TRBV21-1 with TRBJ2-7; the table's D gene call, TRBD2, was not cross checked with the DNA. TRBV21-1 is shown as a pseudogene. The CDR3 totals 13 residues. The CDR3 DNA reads TGTGCCAGCACCGTCGGGTTGTCCTACGAGCAGTACTTC. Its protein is CASTVGLSYEQYF.

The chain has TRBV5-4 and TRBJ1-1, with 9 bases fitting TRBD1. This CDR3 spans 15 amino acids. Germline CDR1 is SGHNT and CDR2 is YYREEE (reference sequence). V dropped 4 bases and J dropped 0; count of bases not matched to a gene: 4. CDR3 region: CASSGTGIMNTEAFF. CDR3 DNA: TGTGCCAGCAGCGGGACAGGGATCATGAACACTGAAGCTTTCTTT.

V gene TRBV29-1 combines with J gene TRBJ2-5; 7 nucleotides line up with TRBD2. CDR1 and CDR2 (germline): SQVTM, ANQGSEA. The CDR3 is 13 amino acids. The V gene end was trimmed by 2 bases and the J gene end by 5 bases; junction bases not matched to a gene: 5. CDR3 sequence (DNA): TGCAGCGTTGAACGGGGGGAACGGGAGACCCAGTACTTC. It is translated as CSVERGERETQYF.

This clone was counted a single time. CDR3 bases: TGTGCCAGCAGCGTAGGGACTAGCGGGGCCTACAATGAGCAGTTCTTC. This translates into CASSVGTSGAYNEQFF. The rearrangement links TRBV9 to TRBJ2-1; 12 positions match TRBD2. Trimming took 0 bases from V and 2 from J; bases not matched to a gene: 0. The CDR3 totals 16 residues. From germline, CDR1 is SGDLS and CDR2 YYNGEE.

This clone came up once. The CDR3 DNA reads TGTGCCAGCAGCGCCTCCTCTGCGGGGGCGGTCACCGGGGAGCTGTTTTTT. Protein product: CASSASSAGAVTGELFF. The J gene is TRBJ2-2, the V gene TRBV7-3; possible D gene TRBD2, 7 bases. Looked up from germline, CDR1 is SGHTA and CDR2 is FQGTGA. The CDR3 runs 17 residues. The germline V and J ends were trimmed by 5 bases and 4 bases, with 20 bases remaining between them. The entire variable domain, with the rest obtained from reference TRBV7-3 and TRBJ2-2, is as follows: GAGVSQTPSNKVTEKGKYVELRCDPISGHTALYWYRQSLGQGPEFLIYFQGTGAADDSGLPNDRFFAVRPEGSVSTLKIQRTERGDSAVYLCASSASSAGAVTGELFFGEGSRLTVL.

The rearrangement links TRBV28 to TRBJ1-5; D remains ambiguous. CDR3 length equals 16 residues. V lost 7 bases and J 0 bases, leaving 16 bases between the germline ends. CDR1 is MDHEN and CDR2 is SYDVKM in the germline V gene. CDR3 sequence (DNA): TGTGCCAGCACCTCTTTGCGGGTCTTTAGCAATCAGCCCCAGCATTTT. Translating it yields CASTSLRVFSNQPQHF.

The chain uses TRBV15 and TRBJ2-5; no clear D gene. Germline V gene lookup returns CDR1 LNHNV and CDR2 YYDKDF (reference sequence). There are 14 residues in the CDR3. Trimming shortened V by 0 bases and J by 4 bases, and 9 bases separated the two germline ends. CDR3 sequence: CATSRDLNGETQYF. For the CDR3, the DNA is TGTGCCACCAGCAGAGATCTGAACGGAGAGACCCAGTACTTC.

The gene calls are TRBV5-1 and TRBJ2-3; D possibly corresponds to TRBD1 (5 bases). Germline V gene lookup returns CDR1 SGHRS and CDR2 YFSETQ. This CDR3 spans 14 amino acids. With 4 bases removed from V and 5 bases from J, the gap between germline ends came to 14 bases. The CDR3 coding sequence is TGCGCCAGCAGCCAGGGCGTTCGAGGAGATACGCAGTATTTT. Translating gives CASSQGVRGDTQYF.

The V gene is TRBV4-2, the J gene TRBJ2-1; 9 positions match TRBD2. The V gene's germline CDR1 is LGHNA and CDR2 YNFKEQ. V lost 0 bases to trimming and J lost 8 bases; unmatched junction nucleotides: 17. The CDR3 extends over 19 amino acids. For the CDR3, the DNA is TGTGCCAGCAGCCAAGATCGGATGAAGGCGGGAGGGCCGAAGGATGAGCAGTTCTTC. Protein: CASSQDRMKAGGPKDEQFF.